Each of the 25 T cell receptor beta chains below was sequenced from the same sample in a study of blood T cell repertoires in COVID-19 (dated by TCRdb to the early 2020s). The library was obtained by the immunoSEQ multiplex PCR assay. TCRdb provides this immuneACCESS table in a form limited to in-frame rearrangements. Some clones are lacking; in checked studies, under half of them reflect an unresolved V gene, and why the rest are absent is not known. This sample comprises tens of thousands of clones, around nine tenths of them detected only once. Jointly, the top ten make up 20% to 25% of the sample. Input material: peripheral blood. Receptor source: a man over 45 with active COVID-19.

The chain recombines TRBV18 with TRBJ1-1; D is unresolved. The CDR3 is 12 residues long. CDR1 KGHSH and CDR2 LQKENI come from the germline V gene. Trimming took 6 bases from V and 4 from J, leaving 9 bases between them. This CDR3 is CASSRGSTEAFF. CDR3 DNA: TGTGCCAGCTCGCGTGGGAGCACTGAAGCTTTCTTT. The variable domain in full, completed from reference TRBV18 and TRBJ1-1, reads NAGVMQNPRHLVRRRGQEARLRCSPMKGHSHVYWYRQLPEEGLKFMVYLQKENIIDESGMPKERFSAEFPKEGPSILRIQQVVRGDSAAYFCASSRGSTEAFFGQGTRLTVV.

This clone was observed once. The chain joins TRBV6-4 to TRBJ2-5; 11 bases are a match to TRBD2. The CDR3 length is 15 residues. Germline trimming cut 3 bases from V and 5 bases from J; bases unmatched to any gene: 5. Germline CDR1 reads MRHNA; CDR2 reads SNTAGT. The CDR3 loop is CASSDTSGSTETQYF. Written as DNA, the CDR3 is TGTGCCAGCAGTGATACTAGCGGGAGTACGGAGACCCAGTACTTC.

The chain recombines TRBV28 with TRBJ1-2, with TRBD1 as a possible D gene (6 bases). Germline lookup yields CDR1 MDHEN and CDR2 SYDVKM. The V end was cut by 6 bases, the J end by 2 bases, with 13 bases between. The CDR3 runs 14 residues. CDR3 bases: TGTGCCAGCAGGCCCTGGACAGAGAACTATGGCTACACCTTC. Encoded protein: CASRPWTENYGYTF.

The rearrangement links TRBV4-3 to TRBJ2-2; D not certain. Germline loops: CDR1 LGHNA, CDR2 YSLEER. Trimming pared 0 bases from V and 1 base from J, leaving 9 bases between. The CDR3 consists of 16 residues. CDR3 DNA sequence: TGCGCCAGCAGCCAAGATCGTCGCAGGAACACCGGGGAGCTGTTTTTT. Protein product: CASSQDRRRNTGELFF.

The rearrangement joins TRBV18 to TRBJ2-7; possible D gene TRBD1, 5 bases. CDR1 and CDR2 (germline): KGHSH, LQKENI. Trimming shortened V by 3 bases and J by 3 bases, and 12 bases separated the two germline ends. The CDR3 consists of 14 residues. In DNA form, the CDR3 reads TGTGCCAGCTCACCCCGGCAGGGTGTCTACGAGCAGTACTTC. It encodes CASSPRQGVYEQYF.

The chain combines TRBV27 with TRBJ2-7; the match to TRBD2 covers 7 bases. Unmatched junction bases numbered 8, after V lost 7 bases and J lost 2 bases. Germline V gene sequence: CDR1 MNHEY, CDR2 SMNVEV (reference sequence). This CDR3 contains 14 residues. The CDR3 sequence: CASMGERGTYEQYF. The CDR3, as DNA: TGTGCCAGCATGGGCGAGCGGGGAACCTACGAGCAGTACTTC.

The rearrangement uses TRBV7-8 and TRBJ1-1; TRBD1 aligns across 8 bases. This CDR3 region has 16 residues. Germline CDR1 is SGHVS and CDR2 is FQNEAQ. The trim removed 5 bases at V and 2 bases at J, leaving 10 bases unmatched. CDR3: CASSRDRGWGNTEAFF. The CDR3 bases are TGTGCCAGCAGCCGAGACAGGGGCTGGGGCAACACTGAAGCTTTCTTT. The entire variable domain, with the rest obtained from reference TRBV7-8 and TRBJ1-1, is as follows: GAGVSQSPRYKVAKRGQDVALRCDPISGHVSLFWYQQALGQGPEFLTYFQNEAQLDKSGLPSDRFFAERPEGSVSTLKIQRTQQEDSAVYLCASSRDRGWGNTEAFFGQGTRLTVV.

J is TRBJ2-2 and V is TRBV7-2; D unresolved. The CDR3 totals 15 residues. Germline loops: CDR1 SGHTA, CDR2 FQGNSA. The V end was cut by 4 bases, the J end by 2 bases, with 11 bases between. The CDR3: CASSSSGLNTGELFF. CDR3 coding DNA: TGTGCCAGCAGCTCCTCGGGTCTTAACACCGGGGAGCTGTTTTTT.

This chain links TRBV29-1 with TRBJ2-7; maybe TRBD1 (5 bases). The CDR3 is 15 residues long. Trimming removed 6 bases from V and 7 bases from J, with 25 bases in between. Germline V lookup: CDR1 SQVTM, CDR2 ANQGSEA. The CDR3 loop reads CSVVPTDKPPGEQYF. The CDR3 coding sequence is TGCAGCGTCGTCCCTACCGACAAACCACCAGGGGAGCAGTACTTC.

The CDR3, as DNA: TGTGCCACGAGCAAAGACAGATCCTACGAGCAGTACTTC. Its protein product is CATSKDRSYEQYF. The chain recombines TRBV2 with TRBJ2-7; tentative D call: TRBD1 (5 bases). V was clipped by 10 bases and J by 1 base, with 14 bases between them. The CDR3 runs 13 residues. Germline lookup yields CDR1 SNHLY and CDR2 FYNNEI.

The V call is TRBV5-1, the J call TRBJ2-1, with TRBD2 matching 12 bases. There are 15 residues in the CDR3. Trimming at V came to 5 bases and at J to 8 bases, leaving 8 bases not matched to a gene. Germline V lookup: CDR1 SGHRS, CDR2 YFSETQ. CDR3 in amino acids: CASRLLAGGPDEQFF. The CDR3 DNA sequence: TGCGCCAGCAGACTCCTAGCGGGAGGGCCGGATGAGCAGTTCTTC.

The V and J genes are TRBV6-5 and TRBJ1-1; D possibly corresponds to TRBD1 (5 bases). The germline V and J ends were trimmed by 8 bases and 11 bases, with 15 bases remaining between them. CDR3 length: 11 amino acids. The germline CDR1 and CDR2 sequences are MNHEY and SVGAGI. The CDR3 DNA is TGTGCCAGCGGGAAGTGGGGGGGGGCTTTCTTT. Translation gives CASGKWGGAFF.

The rearrangement uses TRBV2 and TRBJ1-3; 7 nucleotides match TRBD1. The CDR3 extends over 14 amino acids. Losses at the gene ends were 6 bases for V and 0 bases for J; bases not matched to a gene: 2. CDR1 is SNHLY and CDR2 is FYNNEI in the germline V gene. The DNA of the CDR3 is TGTGCCAGCAGGGGGACAGTCTCTGGAAACACCATATATTTT. This sequence encodes CASRGTVSGNTIYF.

In nucleotides, the CDR3 is TGTGCCAGCAGTATACTAGCGGGAAGTGTGGATGAGCAGTTCTTC. The encoded protein is CASSILAGSVDEQFF. The V and J genes are TRBV6-2 or TRBV6-3 and TRBJ2-1; 10 positions match TRBD2. The CDR3 runs to 15 residues. The trim removed 5 bases at V and 8 bases at J, leaving 9 bases unmatched. Per the germline V gene, CDR1 is MNHEY and CDR2 is SVGEGT.

The V call is TRBV20-1, the J call TRBJ2-2, with D perhaps matching TRBD2 (5 bases). Germline values: CDR1 DFQATT, CDR2 SNEGSKA (reference sequence). Trimming shortened V by 4 bases and J by 7 bases, and 10 bases separated the two germline ends. This CDR3 spans 12 amino acids. CDR3 DNA: TGCAGTGCTATTGAGCGGAACGGGGAGCTGTTTTTT. Encoded protein: CSAIERNGELFF.

This chain joins TRBV11-3 and TRBJ2-1, with 8 positions matching TRBD2. The CDR3 covers 14 residues. The germline V gene encodes CDR1 SGHNT and CDR2 YENEEA. V dropped 6 bases and J dropped 10; count of bases not matched to a gene: 11. CDR3 region: CASRPGTRVPEQFF. Written as DNA, the CDR3 is TGTGCCAGCAGACCCGGGACTAGGGTACCCGAGCAGTTCTTC.

The gene calls are TRBV5-6 and TRBJ2-1; 11 positions agree with TRBD2. The germline V gene encodes CDR1 SGHDT and CDR2 YYEEEE. The J segment lost 8 bases and the V segment lost 2 bases, leaving 15 bases of the junction unmatched. This CDR3 spans 18 amino acids. CDR3 residues: CASSFLLALAGGSDEQFF. For the CDR3, the DNA is TGTGCCAGCAGCTTTTTGTTGGCGCTAGCGGGAGGAAGTGATGAGCAGTTCTTC.

The chain carries TRBV28 and TRBJ2-7, with 7 bases identical to TRBD1. The CDR3 sequence is 13 residues long. The ends lost 3 bases at V and 7 bases at J; junction bases unmatched: 6. Germline assignment: CDR1 MDHEN and CDR2 SYDVKM. The CDR3 nucleotides are TGTGCCAGCAGTTTGTCCCCACAGGGGGAGCAGTACTTC. The encoded protein is CASSLSPQGEQYF. Supplemented by reference TRBV28 and TRBJ2-7, the full variable domain reads DVKVTQSSRYLVKRTGEKVFLECVQDMDHENMFWYRQDPGLGLRLIYFSYDVKMKEKGDIPEGYSVSREKKERFSLILESASTNQTSMYLCASSLSPQGEQYFGPGTRLTVT.

The chain uses TRBV2 and TRBJ2-7; possible D gene TRBD1, 7 bases. Trimming removed 6 bases from V and 5 bases from J, with 17 bases in between. Per germline, CDR1 SNHLY and CDR2 FYNNEI. The CDR3 runs to 14 residues. CDR3 nucleotide sequence: TGTGCCAGCAGGGAGGGACAGCCAAAGCACGAGCAGTACTTC. This translates into CASREGQPKHEQYF.

The chain joins TRBV11-2 to TRBJ1-5; D perhaps matches TRBD1 (5 bases). CDR1 and CDR2 from the germline V gene are SGHAT and FQNNGV. Trimming took 8 bases from V and 2 from J, leaving 16 bases between them. The CDR3 contains 15 residues. The CDR3 loop is CASFLAGHGNQPQHF. The CDR3, as DNA: TGTGCCAGCTTCCTAGCGGGGCACGGCAATCAGCCCCAGCATTTT.

This clone came up once. This chain connects TRBV6-4 to TRBJ2-4; tentatively, D is TRBD1 (6 bases). The CDR3 covers 14 residues. The germline CDR1 and CDR2 sequences are MRHNA and SNTAGT. V dropped 8 bases and J dropped 0 bases, with 11 bases sitting between them. CDR3 coding DNA: TGTGCCAGCCTGGACAGAGCAGCCAAAAACATTCAGTACTTC. Translating gives CASLDRAAKNIQYF.

This clone was counted a single time. This sequence joins TRBV30 and TRBJ1-5, with 9 bases identical to TRBD1. V was clipped by 0 bases and J by 6 bases; unmatched bases: 3. Germline V CDR1 and CDR2: GTSNPN, SVGIG (reference sequence). The CDR3 loop spans 14 amino acids. The CDR3, as DNA: TGTGCCTGGAGTGTTGGACAGGGGAGTCAGCCCCAGCATTTT. It is translated as CAWSVGQGSQPQHF.

V and J are TRBV7-8 and TRBJ1-1, with 7 bases that match TRBD1. The CDR3 covers 14 residues. V shed 5 bases and J 7 bases; nucleotides not matched to a gene: 10. CDR1 SGHVS and CDR2 FQNEAQ come from the germline V gene. CDR3 region: CASSTFSGGREAFF. In DNA, the CDR3 is TGTGCCAGCAGCACCTTTTCAGGGGGTCGTGAAGCTTTCTTT.

The gene calls are TRBV29-1 and TRBJ1-1; TRBD1 is a possible D gene (6 bases). The CDR3 contains 13 residues. CDR1 and CDR2 from the germline V gene are SQVTM and ANQGSEA. The V and J ends lost 7 bases and 5 bases respectively, with 17 bases between them. The DNA for the CDR3 is TGCAGCGCCCCCGGGACAACATGGACTGAAGCTTTCTTT. Translation: CSAPGTTWTEAFF. Full variable domain (rest looked up from reference TRBV29-1 and TRBJ1-1): SAVISQKPSRDICQRGTSLTIQCQVDSQVTMMFWYRQQPGQSLTLIATANQGSEATYESGFVIDKFPISRPNLTFSTLTVSNMSPEDSSIYLCSAPGTTWTEAFFGQGTRLTVV.

V gene TRBV5-6 combines with J gene TRBJ1-2, with D tentatively TRBD1 (5 bases). V dropped 4 bases and J dropped 6 bases, with 22 bases sitting between them. There are 16 residues in the CDR3. Germline V CDR1 and CDR2: SGHDT, YYEEEE. The CDR3 DNA reads as TGTGCCAGCAGCCAACTCGCGGCAGGGAGGACTGATGGCTACACCTTC. Protein sequence: CASSQLAAGRTDGYTF. Combining the CDR3 with reference TRBV5-6 and TRBJ1-2 gives the whole variable domain DAGVTQSPTHLIKTRGQQVTLRCSPKSGHDTVSWYQQALGQGPQFIFQYYEEEERQRGNFPDRFSGHQFPNYSSELNVNALLLGDSALYLCASSQLAAGRTDGYTFGSGTRLTVV.